The TCR beta chain under discussion was sequenced for a study of cytomegalovirus exposure and HLA in healthy donors. On the study more broadly: The 120 million or so unique TCR beta sequences, from about 190 million T cells, were found by an earlier analysis.

The CDR3 totals 14 residues. Trimming at V came to 4 bases and at J to 4 bases, leaving 3 bases not matched to a gene. CDR1 and CDR2 from the germline V gene are MNHEY and SMNVEV (reference sequence). Note on this clone: Its antigen is currently unknown.

General observations from the study: Looking again later, the authors saw that most CMV-associated TCR beta chains seemed HLA-restricted. 87-base-pair reads could not separate some V segments, including TRBV6-2 and TRBV6-3.

PCR used 60 Vbeta primers and 13 Jbeta primers. Measured with immunoSEQ multiplex PCR; TCRdb has only the in-frame clones, and not every one. The table includes under 70,000 clones, 77% detected once. The specimen was PBMCs. V and J are TRBV27 and TRBJ1-1, with 10 bases lining up with TRBD1. The sequence was obtained from a female donor in good health and CMV-seronegative. The CDR3 DNA is TGTGCCAGCAGTTGGACAGGGGGTCGCACTGAAGCTTTCTTT. Protein product: CASSWTGGRTEAFF.